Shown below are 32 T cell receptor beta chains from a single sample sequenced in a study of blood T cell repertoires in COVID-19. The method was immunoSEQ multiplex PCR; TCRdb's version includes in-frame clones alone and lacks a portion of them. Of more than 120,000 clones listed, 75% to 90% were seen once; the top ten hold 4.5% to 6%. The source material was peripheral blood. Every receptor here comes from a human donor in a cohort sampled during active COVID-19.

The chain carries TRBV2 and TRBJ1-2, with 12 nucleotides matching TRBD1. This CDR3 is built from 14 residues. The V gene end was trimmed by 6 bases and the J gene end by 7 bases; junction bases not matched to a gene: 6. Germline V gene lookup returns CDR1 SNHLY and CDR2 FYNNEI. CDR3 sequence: CASRGDRGLGGYTF. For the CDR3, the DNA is TGTGCCAGCAGAGGGGACAGGGGGCTAGGTGGCTACACCTTC.

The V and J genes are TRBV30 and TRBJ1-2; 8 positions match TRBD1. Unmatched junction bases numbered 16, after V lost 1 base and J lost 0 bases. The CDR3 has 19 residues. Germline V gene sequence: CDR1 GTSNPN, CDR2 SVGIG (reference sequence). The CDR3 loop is CAWSGVIRDRTLANYGYTF. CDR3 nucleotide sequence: TGTGCCTGGAGTGGGGTGATCCGGGACAGGACCTTAGCTAACTATGGCTACACCTTC.

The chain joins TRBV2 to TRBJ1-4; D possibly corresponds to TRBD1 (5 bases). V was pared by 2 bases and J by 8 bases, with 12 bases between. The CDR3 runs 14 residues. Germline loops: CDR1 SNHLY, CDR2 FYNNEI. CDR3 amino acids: CASSEFGGGEKLFF. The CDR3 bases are TGTGCCAGCAGTGAATTCGGGGGTGGGGAAAAACTGTTTTTT.

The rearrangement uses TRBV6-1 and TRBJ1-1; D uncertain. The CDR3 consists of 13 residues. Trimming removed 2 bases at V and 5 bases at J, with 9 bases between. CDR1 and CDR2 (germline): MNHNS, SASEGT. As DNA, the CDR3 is TGTGCCAGCAGTGAACTAGGTCGGACTGAAGCTTTCTTT. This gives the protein CASSELGRTEAFF.

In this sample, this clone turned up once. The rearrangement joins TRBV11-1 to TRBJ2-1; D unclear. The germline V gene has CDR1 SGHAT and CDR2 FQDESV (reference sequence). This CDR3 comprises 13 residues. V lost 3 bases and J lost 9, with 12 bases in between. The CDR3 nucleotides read TGTGCCAGCAGCTTCATGCTCTTGAGTGAGCAGTTCTTC. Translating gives CASSFMLLSEQFF.

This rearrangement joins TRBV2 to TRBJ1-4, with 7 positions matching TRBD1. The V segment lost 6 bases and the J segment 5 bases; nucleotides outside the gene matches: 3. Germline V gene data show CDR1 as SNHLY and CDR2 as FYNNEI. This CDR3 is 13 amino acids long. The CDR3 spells CASRQGINEKLFF. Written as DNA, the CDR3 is TGTGCCAGCAGACAGGGGATAAATGAAAAACTGTTTTTT.

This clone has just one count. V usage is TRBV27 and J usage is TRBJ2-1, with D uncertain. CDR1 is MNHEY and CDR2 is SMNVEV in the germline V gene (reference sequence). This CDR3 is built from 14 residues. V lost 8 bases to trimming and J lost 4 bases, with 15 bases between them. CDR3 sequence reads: CASGHMTGYNEQFF. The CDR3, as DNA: TGTGCCAGCGGCCATATGACTGGGTACAATGAGCAGTTCTTC.

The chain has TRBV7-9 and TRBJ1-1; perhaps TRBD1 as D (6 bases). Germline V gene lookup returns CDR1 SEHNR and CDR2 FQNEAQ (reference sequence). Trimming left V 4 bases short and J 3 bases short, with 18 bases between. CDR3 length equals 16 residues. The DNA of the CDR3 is TGTGCCAGCAGCTCCCTTAACAGGGCATCGGACACTGAAGCTTTCTTT. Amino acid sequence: CASSSLNRASDTEAFF.

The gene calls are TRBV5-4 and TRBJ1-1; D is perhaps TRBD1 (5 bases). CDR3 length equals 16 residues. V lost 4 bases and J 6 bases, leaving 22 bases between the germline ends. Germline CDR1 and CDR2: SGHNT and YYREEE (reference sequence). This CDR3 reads CASSPPGRAVTAEAFF. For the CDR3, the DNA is TGTGCCAGCAGCCCCCCGGGCAGGGCGGTGACAGCTGAAGCTTTCTTT. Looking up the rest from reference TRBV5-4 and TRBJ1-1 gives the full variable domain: ETGVTQSPTHLIKTRGQQVTLRCSSQSGHNTVSWYQQALGQGPQFIFQYYREEENGRGNFPPRFSGLQFPNYSSELNVNALELDDSALYLCASSPPGRAVTAEAFFGQGTRLTVV.

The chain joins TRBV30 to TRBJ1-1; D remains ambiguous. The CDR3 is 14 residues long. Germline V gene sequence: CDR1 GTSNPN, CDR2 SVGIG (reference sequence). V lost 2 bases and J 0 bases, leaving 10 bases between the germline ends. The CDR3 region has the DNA TGTGCCTGGAGTAGTTGGCAGTTGAACACTGAAGCTTTCTTT. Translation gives CAWSSWQLNTEAFF.

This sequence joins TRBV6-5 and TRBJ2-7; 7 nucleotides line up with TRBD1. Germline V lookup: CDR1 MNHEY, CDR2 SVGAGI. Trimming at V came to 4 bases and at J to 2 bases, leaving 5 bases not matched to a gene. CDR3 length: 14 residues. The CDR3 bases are TGTGCCAGCAGTTCGACAGGGATCCCCTACGAGCAGTACGTC. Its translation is CASSSTGIPYEQYV.

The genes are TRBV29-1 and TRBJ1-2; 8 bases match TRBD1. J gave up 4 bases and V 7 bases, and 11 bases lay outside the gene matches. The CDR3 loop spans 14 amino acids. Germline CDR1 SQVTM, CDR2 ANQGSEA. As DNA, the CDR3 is TGCAGCGCGGAGGTAGTGGACAGGGCCTATGGCTACACCTTC. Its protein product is CSAEVVDRAYGYTF.

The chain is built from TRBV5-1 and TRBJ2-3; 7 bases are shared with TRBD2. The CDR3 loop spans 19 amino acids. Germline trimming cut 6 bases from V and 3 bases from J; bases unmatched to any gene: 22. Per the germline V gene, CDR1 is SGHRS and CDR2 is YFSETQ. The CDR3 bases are TGCGCCAGCATCCTGGGGGTAGCGGGCGGGCCGGGGGGAACAGATACGCAGTATTTT. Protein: CASILGVAGGPGGTDTQYF.

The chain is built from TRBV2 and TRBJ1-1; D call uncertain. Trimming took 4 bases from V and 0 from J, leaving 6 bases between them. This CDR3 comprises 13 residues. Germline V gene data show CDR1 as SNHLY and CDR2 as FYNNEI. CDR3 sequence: CASSGNMNTEAFF. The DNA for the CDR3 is TGTGCCAGCAGTGGCAACATGAACACTGAAGCTTTCTTT.

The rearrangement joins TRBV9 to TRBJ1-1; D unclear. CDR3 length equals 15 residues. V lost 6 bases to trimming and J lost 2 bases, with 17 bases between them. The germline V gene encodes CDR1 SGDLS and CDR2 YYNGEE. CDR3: CASTQGGHLNTEAFF. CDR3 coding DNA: TGTGCCAGCACCCAAGGTGGGCACCTAAACACTGAAGCTTTCTTT.

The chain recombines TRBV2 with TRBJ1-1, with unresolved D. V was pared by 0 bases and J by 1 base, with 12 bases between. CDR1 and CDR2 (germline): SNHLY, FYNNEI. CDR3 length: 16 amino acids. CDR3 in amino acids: CASSEALQTGNTEAFF. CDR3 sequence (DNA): TGTGCCAGCAGTGAAGCGCTTCAGACTGGGAACACTGAAGCTTTCTTT. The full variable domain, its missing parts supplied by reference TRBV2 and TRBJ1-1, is EPEVTQTPSHQVTQMGQEVILRCVPISNHLYFYWYRQILGQKVEFLVSFYNNEISEKSEIFDDQFSVERPDGSNFTLKIRSTKLEDSAMYFCASSEALQTGNTEAFFGQGTRLTVV.

DNA of the CDR3: TGTGCCAGCAGTCCCACTCGGGTGGGACAGGGGACCCAGTACTTC. It is translated as CASSPTRVGQGTQYF. The chain combines TRBV6-2 or TRBV6-3 with TRBJ2-5; the match to TRBD1 covers 9 bases. V was pared by 5 bases and J by 7 bases, with 11 bases of the junction left unmatched. Germline CDR1 reads MNHEY; CDR2 reads SVGEGT. This CDR3 has 15 residues.

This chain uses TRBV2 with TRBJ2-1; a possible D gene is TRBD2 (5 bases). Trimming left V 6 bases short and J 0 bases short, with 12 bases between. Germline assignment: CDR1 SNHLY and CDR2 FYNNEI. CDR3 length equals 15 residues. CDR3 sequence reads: CASRTTTSSYNEQFF. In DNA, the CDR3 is TGTGCCAGCAGGACGACTACGAGCTCCTACAATGAGCAGTTCTTC.

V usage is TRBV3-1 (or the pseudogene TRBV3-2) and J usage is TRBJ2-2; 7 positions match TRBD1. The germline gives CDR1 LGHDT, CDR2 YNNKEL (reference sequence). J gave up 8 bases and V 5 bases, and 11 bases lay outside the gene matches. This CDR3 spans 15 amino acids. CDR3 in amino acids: CASSSRQGLLGELFF. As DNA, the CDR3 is TGTGCCAGCAGCTCCCGACAGGGTCTACTTGGGGAGCTGTTTTTT.

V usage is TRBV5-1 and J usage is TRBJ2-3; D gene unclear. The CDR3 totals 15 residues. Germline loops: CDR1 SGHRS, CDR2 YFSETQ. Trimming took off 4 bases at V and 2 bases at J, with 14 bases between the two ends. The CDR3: CASSLYQAPTDTQYF. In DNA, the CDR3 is TGCGCCAGCAGCCTATACCAGGCGCCCACAGATACGCAGTATTTT.

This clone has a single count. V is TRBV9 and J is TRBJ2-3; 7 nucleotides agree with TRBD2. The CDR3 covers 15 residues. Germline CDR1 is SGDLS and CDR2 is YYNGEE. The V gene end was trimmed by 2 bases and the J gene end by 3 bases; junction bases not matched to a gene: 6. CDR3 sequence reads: CASSVRGDPTDTQYF. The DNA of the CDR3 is TGTGCCAGCAGCGTCCGGGGGGACCCAACAGATACGCAGTATTTT.

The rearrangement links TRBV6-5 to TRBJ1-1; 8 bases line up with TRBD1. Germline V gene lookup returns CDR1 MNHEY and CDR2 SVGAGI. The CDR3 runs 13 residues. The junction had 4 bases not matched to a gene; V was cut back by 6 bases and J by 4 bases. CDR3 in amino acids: CASRGQVSTEAFF. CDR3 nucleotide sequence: TGTGCCAGCAGGGGACAGGTTTCCACTGAAGCTTTCTTT.

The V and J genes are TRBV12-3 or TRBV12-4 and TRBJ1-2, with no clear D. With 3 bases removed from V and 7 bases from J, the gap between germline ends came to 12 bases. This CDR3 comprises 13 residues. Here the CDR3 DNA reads TGTGCCAGCAGTTTTCCAGGATCCTCTGGCTACACCTTC. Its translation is CASSFPGSSGYTF.

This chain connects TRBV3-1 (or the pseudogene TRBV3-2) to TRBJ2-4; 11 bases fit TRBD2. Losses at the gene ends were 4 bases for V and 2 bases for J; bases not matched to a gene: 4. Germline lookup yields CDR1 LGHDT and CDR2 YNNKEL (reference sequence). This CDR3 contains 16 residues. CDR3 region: CASSPRTSGSKNIQYF. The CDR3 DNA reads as TGTGCCAGCAGCCCGCGGACTAGCGGGTCCAAAAACATTCAGTACTTC.

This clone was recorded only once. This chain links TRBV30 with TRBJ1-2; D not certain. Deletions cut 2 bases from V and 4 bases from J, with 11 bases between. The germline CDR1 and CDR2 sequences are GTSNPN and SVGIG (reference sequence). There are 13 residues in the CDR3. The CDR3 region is CAWSLQSPYGYTF. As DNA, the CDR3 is TGTGCCTGGAGTCTACAGTCCCCCTATGGCTACACCTTC.

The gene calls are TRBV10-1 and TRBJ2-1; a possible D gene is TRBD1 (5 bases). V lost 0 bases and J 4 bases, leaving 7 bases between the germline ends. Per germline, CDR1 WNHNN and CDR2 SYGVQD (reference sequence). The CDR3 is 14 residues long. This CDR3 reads CASSESGQYNEQFF. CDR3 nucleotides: TGCGCCAGCAGTGAGTCGGGGCAGTACAATGAGCAGTTCTTC.

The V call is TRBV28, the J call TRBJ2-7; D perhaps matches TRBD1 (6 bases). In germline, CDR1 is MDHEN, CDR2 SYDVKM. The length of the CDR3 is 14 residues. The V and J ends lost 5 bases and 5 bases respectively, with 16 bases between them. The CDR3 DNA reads TGTGCCAGCAGTCCTTACAGGGTGTCGAACGAGCAGTACTTC. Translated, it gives CASSPYRVSNEQYF.

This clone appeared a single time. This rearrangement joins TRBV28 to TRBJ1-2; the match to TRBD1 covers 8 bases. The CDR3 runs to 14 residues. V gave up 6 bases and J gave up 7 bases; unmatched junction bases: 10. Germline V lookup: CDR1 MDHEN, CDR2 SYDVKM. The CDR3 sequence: CASSLGRGQVGYTF. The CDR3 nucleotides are TGTGCCAGCAGCCTGGGCAGGGGGCAGGTTGGCTACACCTTC.

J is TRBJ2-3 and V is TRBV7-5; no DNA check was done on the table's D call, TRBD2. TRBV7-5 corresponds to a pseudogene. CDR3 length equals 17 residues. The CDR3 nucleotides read TGTGCCAGAAGCTTCCTACGAACTGGTCTGCGGGACGATACGCAGTATTTT. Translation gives CARSFLRTGLRDDTQYF.

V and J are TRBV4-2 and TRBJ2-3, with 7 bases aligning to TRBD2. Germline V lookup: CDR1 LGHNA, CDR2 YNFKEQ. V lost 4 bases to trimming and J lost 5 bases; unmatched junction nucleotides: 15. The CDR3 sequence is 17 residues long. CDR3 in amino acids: CASSLSVGEGRRDTQYF. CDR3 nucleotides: TGTGCCAGCAGCCTCAGCGTGGGGGAGGGCCGAAGAGATACGCAGTATTTT.

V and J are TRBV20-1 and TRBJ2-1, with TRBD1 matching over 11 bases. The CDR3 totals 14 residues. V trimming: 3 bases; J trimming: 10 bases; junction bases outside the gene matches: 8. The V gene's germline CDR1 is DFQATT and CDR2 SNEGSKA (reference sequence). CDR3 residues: CSASPGTGGEEQFF. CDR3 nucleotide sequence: TGCAGTGCTAGTCCTGGGACAGGGGGGGAAGAGCAGTTCTTC.

The CDR3 is CASSLAGATLSYEQYF. As DNA, the CDR3 is TGTGCCAGCAGCTTAGCGGGTGCAACCCTATCCTACGAGCAGTACTTC. J is TRBJ2-7 and V is TRBV11-2; D is unresolved. Trimming took 1 base from V and 1 from J, leaving 14 bases between them. The germline V gene encodes CDR1 SGHAT and CDR2 FQNNGV. The CDR3 runs to 16 residues.